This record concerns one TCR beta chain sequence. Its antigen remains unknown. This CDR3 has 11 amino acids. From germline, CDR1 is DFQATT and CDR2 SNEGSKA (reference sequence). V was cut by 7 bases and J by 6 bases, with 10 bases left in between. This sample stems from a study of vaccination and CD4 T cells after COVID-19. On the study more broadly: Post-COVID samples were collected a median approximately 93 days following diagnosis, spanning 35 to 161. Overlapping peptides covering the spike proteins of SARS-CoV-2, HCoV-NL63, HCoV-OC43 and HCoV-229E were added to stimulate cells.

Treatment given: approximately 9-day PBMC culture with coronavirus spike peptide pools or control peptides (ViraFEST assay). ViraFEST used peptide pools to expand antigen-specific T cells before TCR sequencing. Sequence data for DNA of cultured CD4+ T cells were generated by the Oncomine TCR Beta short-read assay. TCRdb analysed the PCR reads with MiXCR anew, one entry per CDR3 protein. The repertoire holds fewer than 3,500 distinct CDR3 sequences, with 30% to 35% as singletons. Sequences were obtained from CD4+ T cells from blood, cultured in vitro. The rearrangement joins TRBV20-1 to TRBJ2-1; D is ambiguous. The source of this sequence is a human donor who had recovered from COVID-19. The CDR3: CSGPARNEQFF. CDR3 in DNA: TGCAGTGGCCCAGCTCGCAATGAGCAGTTCTTC.